This T cell receptor (beta chain) was sequenced during a study of CD8+ T cells in alopecia areata. Looking at the study overall: Treatment comprised oral tofacitinib, 5 to 10 mg twice daily, in treated patients.

Following extraction, RNA underwent reverse transcription to cDNA, which served as the sequencing template. TCRdb's copy holds only in-frame clones and misses some; the assay was immunoSEQ multiplex PCR. The sample records 100,000 to 150,000 clones, around three fifths being singletons. Trimming took 4 bases from V and 6 from J; bases not matched to a gene: 20. This CDR3 is built from 21 residues. The germline V gene has CDR1 MGHRA and CDR2 YSYEKL. This clone showed up just a few times. The sample here was CD4+ T cells sorted from blood, taken at week 0. The sequence was obtained from a human donor with alopecia areata. This chain joins TRBV4-1 and TRBJ2-3, with 15 nucleotides matching TRBD2. CDR3 region: CASSLRNGTSGRYIVRDTQYF. The CDR3 bases are TGCGCCAGCAGCCTTCGCAACGGGACTAGCGGGAGGTATATCGTCAGGGATACGCAGTATTTT.